These 12 T cell receptor beta chains came from one sample sequenced in a study of T-cell memory formation after mild COVID-19. TCRdb re-called the 5' RACE reads through MiXCR, storing one row per CDR3 protein. The table has around 190,000 distinct CDR3 sequences, roughly 20% seen once. Sequencing was performed on PBMCs or a T cell subset sorted from them (not recorded which). All receptors derive from a man between 18 and 35 years old who had mild COVID-19 (a few samples of this study predate the infection). Cell type and time point are not known.

This clonotype was observed a handful of times. The chain carries TRBV7-3 and TRBJ2-4, with D possibly being TRBD1 or TRBD2 (7 bases each). This CDR3 is built from 15 residues. The ends were cut back, 1 base at V and 4 bases at J, with 11 bases in the middle. From germline, CDR1 is SGHTA and CDR2 FQGTGA. Here the CDR3 DNA reads TGTGCCAGCAGCTTAAAGCAGGGGGGGAAAAACATTCAGTACTTC. Residues: CASSLKQGGKNIQYF.

The gene calls are TRBV4-1 and TRBJ2-4; the D gene is possibly TRBD2 (6 bases). The V end lost 4 bases, the J end lost 0 bases, and 25 bases lay between the germline ends. The germline V gene has CDR1 MGHRA and CDR2 YSYEKL. The CDR3 spans 20 residues. Here the CDR3 DNA reads TGCGCCAGCAGCCCAGTAACCGGCGGGGCCCGGACGCTAGCCAAAAACATTCAGTACTTC. This translates into CASSPVTGGARTLAKNIQYF.

This rearrangement joins TRBV6-5 to TRBJ1-1; D possibly corresponds to TRBD1 (5 bases). The CDR3 is made up of 15 amino acids. CDR1 and CDR2 (germline): MNHEY, SVGAGI. Trimming took off 6 bases at V and 6 bases at J, with 20 bases between the two ends. Here the CDR3 DNA reads TGTGCCAGCAGCTCACCCTGGCGGCGGGGCGCTGAAGCTTTCTTT. Its translation: CASSSPWRRGAEAFF.

This clonotype was counted many times. This chain links TRBV7-2 with TRBJ2-5; maybe TRBD2 (5 bases). V was pared by 3 bases and J by 5 bases, with 10 bases between. The CDR3 runs to 13 residues. CDR1 and CDR2 from the germline V gene are SGHTA and FQGNSA. CDR3 in DNA: TGTGCCAGCAGCTTTAGCGCTTCGGAGACCCAGTACTTC. This gives the protein CASSFSASETQYF.

The table lists this clonotype with many counts. This chain connects TRBV27 to TRBJ2-3; D is unresolved. V was shortened by 11 bases and J by 5 bases, with 17 bases between the two germline ends. Germline CDR1 reads MNHEY; CDR2 reads SMNVEV (reference sequence). The CDR3 sequence is 13 residues long. As DNA, the CDR3 is TGTGCCCCCGCGAATCCCGAGGAAGATACGCAGTATTTT. Amino acids: CAPANPEEDTQYF.

This clonotype was counted between two and nine times. The CDR3 region has the DNA TGTGCCAGCAGCTTAGCGTGGGGGCTGGGCGGGGAGCTGTTTTTT. Amino acid sequence: CASSLAWGLGGELFF. The chain couples TRBV7-6 to TRBJ2-2, with D possibly being TRBD1 (6 bases). V lost 0 bases, J lost 7 bases, and 12 bases lay in between. The germline V gene encodes CDR1 SGHVS and CDR2 FNYEAQ. There are 15 residues in the CDR3.

This clonotype was counted only a few times. The rearrangement joins TRBV6-5 to TRBJ2-7; 9 positions agree with TRBD2. Trimming cost V 6 bases and J 0 bases; bases outside gene matches: 9. The germline CDR1 and CDR2 sequences are MNHEY and SVGAGI. This CDR3 is built from 16 residues. This CDR3 is CASSPGGGGSSYEQYF. As DNA, the CDR3 is TGTGCCAGCAGCCCGGGCGGGGGGGGGTCCTCCTACGAGCAGTACTTC.

This clonotype was counted many times. The junction differs from germline at one of its ends, possibly a read error. The chain links TRBV7-6 to TRBJ2-2, with a possible D match to TRBD2 (6 bases). This CDR3 spans 15 amino acids. Germline V CDR1 and CDR2: SGHVS, FNYEAQ. The DNA for the CDR3 is TGCGCCAGCAGCTTGGGCCAGGGAGGTACCGGGGAGCTGTTTTTT. Translated: CASSLGQGGTGELFF.

This clonotype was counted only a few times. V and J are TRBV12-3 or TRBV12-4 and TRBJ2-5; no clear D gene. The V gene lost 3 bases and the J gene lost 2 bases, with 13 bases spanning the gap. CDR3 length: 15 amino acids. The CDR3 region is CASSLTEDVQETQYF. CDR3 coding DNA: TGTGCCAGCAGTTTGACCGAGGATGTGCAAGAGACCCAGTACTTC.

This clonotype has a handful of counts. The CDR3, as DNA: TGCGCCAGCAGCTCCGAACCGACAGGGAACACCGGGGAGCTGTTTTTT. Its protein is CASSSEPTGNTGELFF. This rearrangement joins TRBV5-1 to TRBJ2-2; possibly TRBD1 for D (6 bases). The CDR3 length is 16 residues. V lost 3 bases, J lost 1 base, and 13 bases lay in between. Germline values: CDR1 SGHRS, CDR2 YFSETQ. The full variable domain, with the rest looked up from reference TRBV5-1 and TRBJ2-2, is KAGVTQTPRYLIKTRGQQVTLSCSPISGHRSVSWYQQTPGQGLQFLFEYFSETQRNKGNFPGRFSGRQFSNSRSEMNVSTLELGDSALYLCASSSEPTGNTGELFFGEGSRLTVL.

In its sample, this clonotype was seen a few times. The chain combines TRBV2 with TRBJ2-2; D remains ambiguous. Germline CDR1 SNHLY, CDR2 FYNNEI. V was cut by 8 bases and J by 2 bases, with 12 bases left in between. The CDR3 runs to 14 residues. CDR3 bases: TGTGCCAGCGGGTCACGATTTAACACCGGGGAGCTGTTTTTT. This codes for CASGSRFNTGELFF. Filled out from reference TRBV2 and TRBJ2-2, the complete variable domain reads EPEVTQTPSHQVTQMGQEVILRCVPISNHLYFYWYRQILGQKVEFLVSFYNNEISEKSEIFDDQFSVERPDGSNFTLKIRSTKLEDSAMYFCASGSRFNTGELFFGEGSRLTVL.

In its sample, this clonotype was seen a few times. The chain recombines TRBV27 with TRBJ1-1, with D tentatively TRBD1 (6 bases). Germline V gene lookup returns CDR1 MNHEY and CDR2 SMNVEV (reference sequence). The V and J ends lost 5 bases and 1 base respectively, with 17 bases between them. This CDR3 contains 16 residues. The DNA for the CDR3 is TGTGCCAGCAGTGCCCTCGGGGGGCTGGGGAACACTGAAGCTTTCTTT. Amino acids: CASSALGGLGNTEAFF.